Listed below are T cell receptor beta chains from one sample, sequenced in a study of T cell repertoires in cytomegalovirus infection. TCRdb ran MiXCR on the reads and lists one entry per CDR3 protein. The sample shows fewer than 850,000 distinct CDR3 sequences, just under 30% of them seen only once. These TCRs' antigens remain unknown. The source material was cultured CD8+ T cells from PBMCs, sampled from culture after CMV antigen stimulation. The source of these receptors is a human donor in good health (CMV status not recorded). Some clones in this sample may be carry-over from other donors' samples. The CDR3 runs from the conserved cysteine through the conserved F or W. The D gene is left open where the match is weak. Clone size appears in some rows only: once, few, many, or a class for an expanded clone.

cdr3_aa | cdr3_nt | cdr3_length | j_call | d_call | v_call | clone_size
CASSYLQGAYGTEAFF | TGTGCCAGCAGTTACTTACAGGGGGCGTACGGGACTGAAGCTTTCTTT | 16 | TRBJ1-1 | TRBD1 | TRBV6-2/TRBV6-3 | few
CATSFRDQDDEQFF | TGTGCCACCAGTTTCCGGGACCAGGACGATGAGCAGTTCTTC | 14 | TRBJ2-1 | . | TRBV24-1 | .
CASSLWGPLGDTEAFF | TGTGCCAGCAGTTTATGGGGTCCCCTTGGGGACACTGAAGCTTTCTTT | 16 | TRBJ1-1 | . | TRBV27 | .
CASSLDGFLETQYF | . | 14 | TRBJ2-5 | . | TRBV7-2 | few
CASSHKTGDVYGYTF | TGTGCCAGCAGCCACAAGACAGGGGATGTCTATGGCTACACCTTC | 15 | TRBJ1-2 | TRBD1 | TRBV7-2 | .
CASSPGRNYGYTF | TGTGCCAGCAGCCCCGGACGGAATTATGGCTACACCTTC | 13 | TRBJ1-2 | . | TRBV14 | many
CASSHALNPGELFF | TGTGCCAGTAGTCACGCCCTAAATCCCGGGGAGCTGTTTTTT | 14 | TRBJ2-2 | . | TRBV19 | few
CASSSPDISNEQFF | TGCGCCAGCAGCTCCCCGGACATATCCAATGAGCAGTTCTTC | 14 | TRBJ2-1 | . | TRBV5-1 | .
CASSRPGTPTGENIQYF | TGTGCCAGCAGCCGTCCCGGGACCCCGACGGGGGAAAACATTCAGTACTTC | 17 | TRBJ2-4 | . | TRBV6-2/TRBV6-3 | .
CASSQERWRTEAFF | TGCGCCAGCAGCCAAGAACGATGGAGGACTGAAGCTTTCTTT | 14 | TRBJ1-1 | . | TRBV4-1 | .
CASSFPTTGTGNQPQHF | TGTGCCAGCAGTTTTCCGACGACTGGGACAGGGAATCAGCCCCAGCATTTT | 17 | TRBJ1-5 | TRBD1 | TRBV28 | few
CATHLTGLMNTEAFF | TGTGCCACCCATCTAACAGGGCTCATGAACACTGAAGCTTTCTTT | 15 | TRBJ1-1 | . | TRBV6-6 | .
CASSQELVSLSSYNEQFF | TGTGCCAGCAGCCAAGAACTAGTATCCCTGAGCTCCTACAATGAGCAGTTCTTC | 18 | TRBJ2-1 | . | TRBV4-2 | few
CSARDRELQTYNEQFF | TGCAGTGCTAGAGATAGGGAACTCCAGACCTACAATGAGCAGTTCTTC | 16 | TRBJ2-1 | . | TRBV20-1 | few
CASDRGTGTEAFF | TGTGCCAGCGATCGAGGGACGGGAACAGAAGCTTTCTTT | 13 | TRBJ1-1 | . | TRBV12-3/TRBV12-4 | .
CASSLAVISPLHF | TGTGCCAGCAGCTTGGCAGTCATCTCACCCCTCCACTTT | 13 | TRBJ1-6 | . | TRBV5-5 | .
CASSSIASGGPGETQYF | TGTGCCAGCAGCTCAATCGCTAGCGGGGGGCCGGGAGAGACCCAGTACTTC | 17 | TRBJ2-5 | TRBD2 | TRBV7-9 | .
CASSNSGNTIYF | TGCGCCAGCTCCAACTCTGGAAACACCATATATTTT | 12 | TRBJ1-3 | . | TRBV10-2 | .
CASSAPGQGTYGYTF | TGTGCCAGCAGCGCCCCGGGACAGGGGACATATGGCTACACCTTC | 15 | TRBJ1-2 | TRBD1 | TRBV14 | few
CASSSNRGPDTEAFF | TGTGCCAGCAGCTCAAACAGGGGGCCTGACACTGAAGCTTTCTTT | 15 | TRBJ1-1 | TRBD1 | TRBV7-6 | .
CASSQGLAGYQTQYF | TGTGCCAGCAGCCAAGGACTAGCGGGGTATCAGACCCAGTACTTC | 15 | TRBJ2-5 | TRBD2 | TRBV5-5 | once
CASSLGGRRMNTEAFF | TGTGCCAGCAGCTTAGGGGGGCGCCGGATGAACACTGAAGCTTTCTTT | 16 | TRBJ1-1 | . | TRBV7-8 | many
CASSTGPYQPQHF | TGTGCCAGCAGCACGGGACCTTATCAGCCCCAGCATTTT | 13 | TRBJ1-5 | . | TRBV12-3/TRBV12-4 | .
CASSRSGKRGNEQFF | TGTGCCAGCAGCCGCAGCGGGAAGAGGGGCAATGAGCAGTTCTTC | 15 | TRBJ2-1 | TRBD2 | TRBV7-8 | many
CASSLGLAGYIPISTDTQYF | TGTGCCAGCAGCCTGGGACTAGCGGGGTATATCCCGATAAGCACAGATACGCAGTATTTT | 20 | TRBJ2-3 | TRBD2 | TRBV7-2 | few
CASSLTSTGTNEQFF | TGTGCCAGCAGCTTAACGTCGACAGGAACGAATGAGCAGTTCTTC | 15 | TRBJ2-1 | . | TRBV13 | .
CASSTRQGERTDTQYF | TGTGCCAGCAGTACCAGACAGGGAGAGCGCACAGATACGCAGTATTTT | 16 | TRBJ2-3 | TRBD1 | TRBV28 | .
CASSSGGSQETQYF | TGTGCCAGTAGTAGCGGGGGCTCCCAAGAGACCCAGTACTTC | 14 | TRBJ2-5 | . | TRBV19 | .
CASSQAQETQYF | TGTGCCAGCAGTCAGGCCCAAGAGACCCAGTACTTC | 12 | TRBJ2-5 | . | TRBV28 | few
CVSSPSPSGGNTGELFF | TGTGTCAGCAGCCCTTCCCCCTCGGGGGGGAACACCGGGGAGCTGTTTTTT | 17 | TRBJ2-2 | TRBD2 | TRBV5-4 | .